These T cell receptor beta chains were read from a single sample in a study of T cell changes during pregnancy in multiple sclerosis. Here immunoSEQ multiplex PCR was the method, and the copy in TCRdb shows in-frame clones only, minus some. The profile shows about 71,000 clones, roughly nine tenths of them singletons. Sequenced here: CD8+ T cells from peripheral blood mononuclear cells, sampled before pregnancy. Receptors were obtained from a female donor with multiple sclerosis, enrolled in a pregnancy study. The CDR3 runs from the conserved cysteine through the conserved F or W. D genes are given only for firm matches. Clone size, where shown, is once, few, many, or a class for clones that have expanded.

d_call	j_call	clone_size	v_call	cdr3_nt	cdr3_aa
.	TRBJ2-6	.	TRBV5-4	TGTGCCAGCAGCTCCGTGGACAGCCCCTCTGGGGCCAACGTCCTGACTTTC	CASSSVDSPSGANVLTF
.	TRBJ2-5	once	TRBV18	TGTGCCAGCTTGTCCCCCTCGATGACAGAAGAGACCCAGTACTTC	CASLSPSMTEETQYF
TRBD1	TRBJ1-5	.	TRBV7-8	TGTGCCGGCGGGACAGGGGATCAGCCCCAGCATTTT	CAGGTGDQPQHF
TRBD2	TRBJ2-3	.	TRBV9	TGTGCCAGCAGCGTAGTGGCGGGGGGCCTCACAGATACGCAGTATTTT	CASSVVAGGLTDTQYF
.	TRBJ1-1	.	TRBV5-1	TGCGCCAGCCACGGACAGAACACTGAAGCTTTCTTT	CASHGQNTEAFF
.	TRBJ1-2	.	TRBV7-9	TGTGCCAGCAGCTTGGGGCAGTATGGCTACACCTTC	CASSLGQYGYTF
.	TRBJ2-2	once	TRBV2	TGTGCCAGCAAAGGAGGGGCGGGCACCGGGGAGCTGTTTTTT	CASKGGAGTGELFF
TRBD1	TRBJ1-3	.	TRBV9	TGTGCCAGCAGCGCACCGGGACAGGGGGACTCTGGAAACACCATATATTTT	CASSAPGQGDSGNTIYF
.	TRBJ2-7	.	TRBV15	TGTGCCACCAGCACAGGGACAAGCCCATCCTACGAGCAGTACTTC	CATSTGTSPSYEQYF
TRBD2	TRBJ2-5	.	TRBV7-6	TGTGCCAGCAAGGGGACCGGGGGGGCCTTCGAGACCCAGTACTTC	CASKGTGGAFETQYF
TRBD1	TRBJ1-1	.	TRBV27	TGTGCCAGGCTGGACAGGGGGGGTACGATGAACACTGAAGCTTTCTTT	CARLDRGGTMNTEAFF
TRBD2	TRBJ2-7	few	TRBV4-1	TGCGCCAGCAGCCCTTCTAGCGGGGGGGCCGAGCAGTACTTC	CASSPSSGGAEQYF
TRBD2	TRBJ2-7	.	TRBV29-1	TGCAGCGTTGTCATCCCGGGACTAGACAGCTACGAGCAGTACTTC	CSVVIPGLDSYEQYF